This TCR beta chain is from a study of long-term antiretroviral therapy in people with HIV. Findings and limits, study-wide: Control repertoires displayed wider CDR3 length ranges than the HIV repertoires.

Researchers report immunoSEQ v3.0 was run at survey level. Clones were read by immunoSEQ multiplex PCR, and TCRdb kept only the in-frame ones, dropping some. The table records roughly 35,000 clones, 94% of them present only once. This CDR3 is 14 amino acids long. CDR1 is SNHLY, CDR2 FYNNEI, per germline. Deletions cut 4 bases from V and 1 base from J, with 7 bases between. This clone was found once. Its antigen is still unknown. This material consisted of unsorted PBMCs, taken around 5.3 years after starting antiretroviral therapy. The receptor was derived from a woman aged 45-59 years with HIV. The rearrangement joins TRBV2 to TRBJ2-2; D not resolved. Here the CDR3 DNA reads TGTGCCAGCAGTGTAACGATGAACACCGGGGAGCTGTTTTTT. It encodes CASSVTMNTGELFF.